A single sample is the source of the 18 T cell receptor beta chains below, sequenced in a study of T cells in Graves' hyperthyroidism and ophthalmopathy. Researchers amplified the TCR beta CDR3 regions from RNA transcripts. Carried out on the TCR CDR3, a first-round RT-PCR used the HTBI primer set. TCRdb called the multiplex PCR reads again in MiXCR, with one record for every CDR3 protein. The data contain a few hundred thousand distinct CDR3 sequences, around 43% of them singletons. The sequenced sample consisted of peripheral blood or thyroid tissue (not recorded which). The source of these receptors is an adult woman with Graves' disease, either hyperthyroidism or ophthalmopathy (not recorded which).

On this clonotype: One junction end disagrees with the germline gene, perhaps due to a read error. The rearrangement uses TRBV7-3 and TRBJ2-3; tentatively, D is TRBD1 or TRBD2 (6 bases each). Germline CDR1 reads SGHTA; CDR2 reads FQGTGA. This CDR3 has 16 residues. CDR3: CASSLGGTPSIDTQYF. The DNA for the CDR3 is TGTGCCAGCAGCTTAGGCGGGACACCAAGCATAGATACGCAGTATTTT.

This clonotype was counted once. Because it lacks the conserved phenylalanine or tryptophan at the end, this CDR3 is likely a read error. It is unclear where the CDR3 begins or ends on the DNA, so no DNA is shown, and the CDR3 is as TCRdb lists it. The rearrangement joins TRBV20-1 to TRBJ2-5. Including both end residues, the CDR3 is 15 amino acids long. Germline V gives CDR1 DFQATT, CDR2 SNEGSKA (reference sequence). The CDR3 loop reads CSARIDKNYGYTFGS.

This clonotype was counted at least ten times. V is TRBV7-9 and J is TRBJ2-5, with D possibly being TRBD1 (5 bases). The CDR3 is made up of 14 amino acids. In germline, CDR1 is SEHNR, CDR2 FQNEAQ (reference sequence). Between the trimmed V and J ends, which lost 5 bases and 5 bases, there was a span of 15 bases. The CDR3 DNA is TGTGCCAGCAGCCTTCAGGGATTCCAGGAGACCCAGTACTTC. It encodes CASSLQGFQETQYF. The full variable domain, in which reference TRBV7-9 and TRBJ2-5 provide the parts outside the CDR3, is DTGVSQNPRHKITKRGQNVTFRCDPISEHNRLYWYRQTLGQGPEFLTYFQNEAQLEKSRLLSDRFSAERPKGSFSTLEIQRTEQGDSAMYLCASSLQGFQETQYFGPGTRLLVL.

This clonotype has more than one count but fewer than ten. The rearrangement uses TRBV11-2 and TRBJ2-3; 9 bases match TRBD2. This CDR3 is built from 18 residues. Germline CDR1 SGHAT, CDR2 FQNNGV. J lost 0 bases, V lost 1 base, and 8 bases had no gene match. CDR3 bases: TGTGCCAGCAGCTTAGTGGTGTCTAGCGGGACTAGCACAGATACGCAGTATTTT. It codes for CASSLVVSSGTSTDTQYF.

This clonotype has only one observation. The rearrangement joins TRBV7-8 to TRBJ2-1, with D perhaps TRBD1 (5 bases). Looked up from germline, CDR1 is SGHVS and CDR2 is FQNEAQ. V lost 0 bases and J 0 bases, leaving 9 bases between the germline ends. The CDR3 is 16 residues long. CDR3 coding DNA: TGTGCCAGCAGCTTAGCGGACACGAGCTCCTACAATGAGCAGTTCTTC. Translated, it gives CASSLADTSSYNEQFF.

This clonotype was seen only once. The V call is TRBV20-1, the J call TRBJ1-1; 7 bases match TRBD1. Germline V CDR1 and CDR2: DFQATT, SNEGSKA (reference sequence). The CDR3 runs 18 residues. V lost 6 bases and J lost 3; bases outside the gene matches: 22. The DNA for the CDR3 is TGCAGTGCCCGGCCCGGTTTAGACAGGGAGGGATATTACACTGAAGCTTTCTTT. It specifies CSARPGLDREGYYTEAFF.

The chain links TRBV10-3 to TRBJ1-5; D possibly corresponds to TRBD1 (5 bases). V was clipped by 2 bases and J by 0 bases, with 14 bases between them. The CDR3 runs 17 residues. Germline loops: CDR1 ENHRY, CDR2 SYGVKD. Here the CDR3 reads CAISETRAFASNQPQHF. The DNA for the CDR3 is TGTGCCATCAGTGAGACCAGGGCGTTCGCTAGCAATCAGCCCCAGCATTTT.

This clonotype has a handful of counts. A read error may account for a junction end that differs from germline. The chain is built from TRBV11-2 and TRBJ1-1, with D hard to call. Per the germline V gene, CDR1 is SGHAT and CDR2 is FQNNGV. The CDR3 is 13 residues long. CDR3 loop: CASSRERNTEAFF. CDR3 nucleotide sequence: TGCGCCAGCAGCCGAGAACGGAACACTGAAGCTTTCTTT.

The J gene is TRBJ1-2, the V gene TRBV7-2; D ambiguous. The V end lost 1 base, the J end lost 1 base, and 10 bases lay between the germline ends. The CDR3 length is 15 residues. From germline, CDR1 is SGHTA and CDR2 FQGNSA. The CDR3 DNA follows: TGTGCCAGCAGCTTAGGGCCCGTTTATAACTATGGCTACACCTTC. Amino acids: CASSLGPVYNYGYTF. The full variable domain, with the rest looked up from reference TRBV7-2 and TRBJ1-2, is GAGVSQSPSNKVTEKGKDVELRCDPISGHTALYWYRQSLGQGLEFLIYFQGNSAPDKSGLPSDRFSAERTGGSVSTLTIQRTQQEDSAVYLCASSLGPVYNYGYTFGSGTRLTVV.

This clonotype appeared many times. The V call is TRBV7-2, the J call TRBJ2-5; TRBD2 matches 13 bases. This CDR3 has 13 amino acids. The germline CDR1 and CDR2 sequences are SGHTA and FQGNSA. Trimming at V came to 7 bases and at J to 5 bases, leaving 1 base not matched to a gene. Written as DNA, the CDR3 is TGTGCCAGCAAACTAGCGGGAGGGGAGACCCAGTACTTC. It translates to CASKLAGGETQYF. The full variable domain, its missing parts supplied by reference TRBV7-2 and TRBJ2-5, is GAGVSQSPSNKVTEKGKDVELRCDPISGHTALYWYRQSLGQGLEFLIYFQGNSAPDKSGLPSDRFSAERTGGSVSTLTIQRTQQEDSAVYLCASKLAGGETQYFGPGTRLLVL.

This clonotype was counted once. In this CDR3 the conserved last residue, phenylalanine or tryptophan, is missing, so a read error is likely. The chain employs TRBV2 and TRBJ2-5; 10 bases match TRBD2. V shed 7 bases and J 5 bases; nucleotides not matched to a gene: 4. CDR3 length: 13 residues. Germline V lookup: CDR1 SNHLY, CDR2 FYNNEI. CDR3 amino acids: CASKLAGSETQYL. The CDR3 nucleotides are TGTGCCAGCAAACTAGCGGGATCTGAGACCCAGTACCTC.

The chain has TRBV5-1 and TRBJ2-7; D unclear. This CDR3 comprises 14 residues. Trimming left V 0 bases short and J 7 bases short, with 14 bases between. The V gene's germline CDR1 is SGHRS and CDR2 YFSETQ. CDR3 protein: CASSLVAEVREQYF. The CDR3 region has the DNA TGCGCCAGCAGCTTGGTTGCGGAAGTGAGGGAGCAGTACTTC.

The chain combines TRBV28 with TRBJ1-1, with D possibly TRBD1 on 6 matching bases. V gave up 2 bases and J gave up 3 bases, with 16 bases separating them. The germline CDR1 and CDR2 sequences are MDHEN and SYDVKM. The CDR3 has 16 amino acids. The CDR3 nucleotides are TGTGCCAGCAGTTTAAATTTGGGGGCTGGGGACACTGAAGCTTTCTTT. The encoded protein is CASSLNLGAGDTEAFF. The whole variable domain, remainder taken from reference TRBV28 and TRBJ1-1, is DVKVTQSSRYLVKRTGEKVFLECVQDMDHENMFWYRQDPGLGLRLIYFSYDVKMKEKGDIPEGYSVSREKKERFSLILESASTNQTSMYLCASSLNLGAGDTEAFFGQGTRLTVV.

The V call is TRBV25-1, the J call TRBJ2-5; 14 bases line up with TRBD2. The CDR3 totals 18 residues. The trim removed 2 bases at V and 5 bases at J, leaving 10 bases unmatched. The germline CDR1 and CDR2 sequences are MGHDK and SYGVNS. CDR3 loop: CASSEGTSGRGWDETQYF. Here the CDR3 DNA reads TGTGCCAGCAGTGAAGGGACTAGCGGGAGAGGCTGGGACGAGACCCAGTACTTC.

Notes on this clonotype: A read error may account for a junction end that differs from germline. The chain links TRBV15 to TRBJ1-2; 8 bases fit TRBD1. Germline CDR1 reads LNHNV; CDR2 reads YYDKDF (reference sequence). This CDR3 spans 13 amino acids. CDR3 in DNA: TGTGCCACCAGACCTGGACAGGGCCGGGGGCGAGCTTTC. Its translation is CATRPGQGRGRAF.

This clonotype was counted many times. The V and J genes are TRBV5-5 and TRBJ2-7, with D tentatively TRBD2 (5 bases). Trimming removed 0 bases from V and 3 bases from J, with 16 bases in between. Looked up from germline, CDR1 is SGHKS and CDR2 is YYEKEE (reference sequence). The CDR3 covers 16 residues. The CDR3 DNA sequence: TGTGCCAGCAGCTTGGGCGGGCTTCCCGGAGGCTACGAGCAGTACTTC. Residues: CASSLGGLPGGYEQYF.

The V gene is TRBV7-8, the J gene TRBJ2-7, with D hard to call. V lost 8 bases and J lost 0, with 23 bases in between. Germline V lookup: CDR1 SGHVS, CDR2 FQNEAQ. The CDR3 loop spans 17 amino acids. The CDR3 loop is CASRPSKAGPHSYEQYF. The CDR3 DNA is TGTGCCAGCCGCCCATCAAAGGCAGGCCCACACTCCTACGAGCAGTACTTC.

The V call is TRBV27, the J call TRBJ1-1; no clear D. Germline CDR1 and CDR2: MNHEY and SMNVEV (reference sequence). V lost 6 bases and J 2 bases, leaving 10 bases between the germline ends. The CDR3 runs to 13 residues. This chain's CDR3 is CASRMSTNTEAFF. In DNA form, the CDR3 reads TGTGCCAGCAGGATGTCAACCAACACTGAAGCTTTCTTT.